This paragraph covers one T cell receptor (beta chain) sequence. The antigen remains unidentified. These data belong to a study of cytomegalovirus exposure and HLA in healthy donors. Study in general: An earlier analysis identified 100 million to 130 million unique TCR beta sequences in 150 million to 200 million T cells. Unique TCRs numbering approximately 81 million, obtained from HLA-typed donors, made up an early data release.

Study conclusions and caveats: Data from an earlier analysis indicated that most TCR beta V segments were productive either about 87% or about 30% of the time. The investigators catalogued under 200 TCR beta chains as cytomegalovirus-associated.

The primer mix had 60 Vbeta and 13 Jbeta primers. The assay was immunoSEQ multiplex PCR, and TCRdb's table has in-frame clones only and misses some. The sample includes around 150,000 clones, about 80% of them seen just once. This sequence originates from a young man in good health and CMV-seronegative. The specimen sequenced was PBMCs.

DNA of the CDR3: TGTGCCAGCAGCGTCCTACAGGTCGGCACTGAAGCTTTCTTT. Residues: CASSVLQVGTEAFF. J is TRBJ1-1 and V is TRBV7-2, with D tentatively TRBD1 (5 bases). This CDR3 has 14 amino acids. Germline assignment: CDR1 SGHTA and CDR2 FQGNSA. Trimming removed 5 bases from V and 4 bases from J, with 14 bases in between.